This TCR beta chain was documented in a study of blood T cell repertoires in COVID-19. Study in general: PBMCs, B-cell-depleted T cells, or T cells provided the cDNA or gDNA that made up the material.

The CDR3 is made up of 15 amino acids. The V gene end was trimmed by 3 bases and the J gene end by 2 bases; junction bases not matched to a gene: 3. Germline lookup yields CDR1 SGHVS and CDR2 FQNEAQ. The protocol was immunoSEQ multiplex PCR, while the TCRdb copy is restricted to in-frame clones and leaves out a portion. The sample carries 200,000 to 250,000 clones, 86% recorded once. The origin of this receptor is a woman in her fifties or sixties who had recovered from COVID-19. The chain carries TRBV7-8 and TRBJ2-2; 7 nucleotides line up with TRBD1. The specimen was PBMCs or T cells enriched from blood (not recorded which). The CDR3 nucleotides read TGTGCCAGCAGCTTCCGGGACAGTAACACCGGGGAGCTGTTTTTT. It is translated as CASSFRDSNTGELFF. Full variable domain (outside the CDR3, taken from reference TRBV7-8 and TRBJ2-2): GAGVSQSPRYKVAKRGQDVALRCDPISGHVSLFWYQQALGQGPEFLTYFQNEAQLDKSGLPSDRFFAERPEGSVSTLKIQRTQQEDSAVYLCASSFRDSNTGELFFGEGSRLTVL.